The rows below give T cell receptor beta chains drawn from one sample of a study of human T cells and chemical hapten exposure. TCRdb passed the RACE reads through MiXCR, listing each CDR3 protein once. The repertoire consists of 70,000 or so distinct CDR3 sequences, with 11% occurring once and the leading ten covering roughly 1.5%. The sample here was whole blood, taken in connection with sensitization to the hapten diphenylcyclopropenone (DPC). These receptors were obtained from a woman aged 50 to 60 with alopecia areata. Some clones in this sample may be carry-over from other donors' samples. CDR3s include the opening cysteine and the closing phenylalanine or tryptophan. D genes are given only for firm matches. For some rows the clone size is stated as once, few or many, or as a class when expanded; others skip it.

CDR3nt,CDR3aa,v_gene,abundance,d_gene,j_gene
TGTGCCAGCAGTCACCCGGCCGGTTACGAGCAGTACTTC,CASSHPAGYEQYF,TRBV25-1,few,NA,TRBJ2-7
TGTGCCAGCAGCTTAGCCGGGGCGGGTGACTATAATTCACCCCTCCACTTT,CASSLAGAGDYNSPLHF,TRBV11-2,many,NA,TRBJ1-6
TGTGCCAGCAGCCACCCGGGACAGGGGGCTTTTGAGCAGTTCTTC,CASSHPGQGAFEQFF,TRBV7-8,many,TRBD1,TRBJ2-1
TGTGCCAGCAGCATAGGGGGGCCCCTTGAAGAGACCCAGTACTTC,CASSIGGPLEETQYF,TRBV11-3,many,NA,TRBJ2-5
TGTGCCAGCACTCTTCCAGGGGGAACAAGCTCTGGAAACACCATATATTTT,CASTLPGGTSSGNTIYF,TRBV12-3/TRBV12-4,many,TRBD1,TRBJ1-3
TGTGCCAGCAGCTCCTCCGGGACTCCTATGGGGAAGAGCACCGGGGAGCTGTTTTTT,CASSSSGTPMGKSTGELFF,TRBV11-2,few,NA,TRBJ2-2
TGTGCCAGCAGCCAGACTAGCGGTACGAACACCGGGGAGCTGTTTTTT,CASSQTSGTNTGELFF,TRBV7-2,few,TRBD2,TRBJ2-2
TGCGCCAGCAGCGGCAGTGAAGCAGATACGCAGTATTTT,CASSGSEADTQYF,TRBV5-1,NA,NA,TRBJ2-3
TGTGCCAGCAGTTACTATCCTCAGGGAACGAACACCGGGGAGCTGTTTTTT,CASSYYPQGTNTGELFF,TRBV6-5,few,NA,TRBJ2-2
TGTGCCAGCAGCTTAGGGCTGACTAGCGCGCAAGAGACCCAGTACTTC,CASSLGLTSAQETQYF,TRBV7-2,NA,TRBD2,TRBJ2-5
TGTGCCAGCAGCGGTTCGTGGGCCACAGATACGCAGTATTTT,CASSGSWATDTQYF,TRBV27,few,NA,TRBJ2-3
TGTGCCAGCAGCTTAGGGACTCAAATGCGGAGGGAGACCCAGTACTTC,CASSLGTQMRRETQYF,TRBV7-6,many,NA,TRBJ2-5
TGTGCCACCGGTCGGGGAGAGAATCAGCCCCAGCATTTT,CATGRGENQPQHF,TRBV24-1,many,NA,TRBJ1-5
TGTGCCAGCAGTTACTCGAAGGGACTAGCGCCTAGCACAGATACGCAGTATTTT,CASSYSKGLAPSTDTQYF,TRBV6-2/TRBV6-3,NA,TRBD2,TRBJ2-3